The 19 T cell receptor beta chains listed next were all sequenced from one sample in a study of metastatic and nonmetastatic thyroid tumors. Treatment of any kind had been given to no patient before thyroid surgery. TCRdb reanalyzed the PCR reads via MiXCR. The sample lists roughly 13,000 clones; 26% were seen once. Sequencing input: tumor tissue. Every receptor here comes from a female donor with papillary thyroid cancer or a benign thyroid nodule (not recorded which). Some clones in this sample may be carry-over from other donors' samples.

For this clone: Because the CDR3 is missing its conserved closing phenylalanine or tryptophan, this is likely a read error. V and J are TRBV24-1 and TRBJ1-2; D is unresolved. The germline CDR1 and CDR2 sequences are KGHDR and SFDVKD. The CDR3 length is 14 residues. V was cut by 5 bases and J by 1 base, with 10 bases left in between. The CDR3, as DNA: TGTGCCACCAGTGGACATGGACTTAACTATGGCTACACCCTC. Translated, it gives CATSGHGLNYGYTL.

This clone showed up many times. This sequence may be a read error, since a much larger clone differs from it by one base. Other DNA sequences in the sample encode the same CDR3. The V call is TRBV6-1, the J call TRBJ2-5; the D is unclear. Trimming took 8 bases from V and 4 from J, leaving 8 bases between them. Looked up from germline, CDR1 is MNHNS and CDR2 is SASEGT. The CDR3 loop spans 11 amino acids. The CDR3 sequence is CASGSGETQYF. DNA of the CDR3: TGTGCCAGCGGATCTGGAGAGACCCAGTACTTC.

This clone has ten or more counts. CDR3 in amino acids: CSAMGQIGNTIYF. The CDR3 DNA reads as TGCAGTGCTATGGGACAGATAGGAAACACCATATATTTT. J is TRBJ1-3 and V is TRBV20-1; 7 bases are shared with TRBD1. The V and J ends lost 4 bases and 4 bases, in that order; junction bases with no gene match: 4. Germline V gene lookup returns CDR1 DFQATT and CDR2 SNEGSKA (reference sequence). This CDR3 has 13 residues.

In its sample, this clone ranks as medium-sized (0.01 to 0.1%). This rearrangement joins TRBV12-3 or TRBV12-4 to TRBJ2-3, with 10 bases lining up with TRBD2. V lost 1 base, J lost 2 bases, and 3 bases stayed unmatched. CDR3 length: 16 amino acids. CDR3 sequence: CASSLGLAGDTDTQYF. CDR3 in DNA: TGTGCCAGCAGTTTAGGGCTAGCGGGGGACACAGATACGCAGTATTTT.

For this clone: Germline is not matched at one junction end, which may reflect a read error. V and J are TRBV12-3 or TRBV12-4 and TRBJ1-1; perhaps TRBD1 as D (6 bases). The CDR3 has 16 residues. CDR3 loop: CASSPQQWARDTESFF. Written as DNA, the CDR3 is TGTGCCAGCAGTCCCCAACAGTGGGCGCGGGACACTGAATCTTTCTTT.

This clone has ten or more counts. In DNA, the CDR3 is TGTGCCAGCAGCTTATCGGGACAGGATCAGCCCCAGCATTTT. This sequence encodes CASSLSGQDQPQHF. The chain carries TRBV11-2 and TRBJ1-5; TRBD1 matches 8 bases. CDR3 length equals 14 residues. J was trimmed by 5 bases and V by 2 bases; bases with no gene match: 2. The germline gives CDR1 SGHAT, CDR2 FQNNGV. The complete variable domain, with remaining parts taken from reference TRBV11-2 and TRBJ1-5, reads EAGVAQSPRYKIIEKRQSVAFWCNPISGHATLYWYQQILGQGPKLLIQFQNNGVVDDSQLPKDRFSAERLKGVDSTLKIQPAKLEDSAVYLCASSLSGQDQPQHFGDGTRLSIL.

The sample holds many counts of this clone. V usage is TRBV7-2 and J usage is TRBJ2-5; D unclear. This CDR3 contains 14 residues. Trimming removed 5 bases at V and 5 bases at J, with 15 bases between. Looked up from germline, CDR1 is SGHTA and CDR2 is FQGNSA. CDR3 nucleotides: TGTGCCAGCAGCGCACAAGGCGTGGGGGAGACCCAGTACTTC. This codes for CASSAQGVGETQYF.

By share of the sample, this clone is medium-sized. The chain links TRBV28 to TRBJ1-2, with 8 bases matching TRBD1. The CDR3 totals 14 residues. Germline V gives CDR1 MDHEN, CDR2 SYDVKM. Unmatched junction bases numbered 8, after V lost 7 bases and J lost 4 bases. CDR3 residues: CASTKDRVTYGYTF. DNA for the CDR3: TGTGCCAGCACCAAGGACAGGGTTACCTATGGCTACACCTTC.

In this sample, this clone turned up a few times. Written as DNA, the CDR3 is TGTGCCAGCATTTTTCAGGGGGCGTTGGACAATCAGCCCCAGCATTTT. Translated: CASIFQGALDNQPQHF. The chain recombines TRBV27 with TRBJ1-5; 8 nucleotides agree with TRBD1. CDR1 is MNHEY and CDR2 is SMNVEV in the germline V gene (reference sequence). The CDR3 covers 16 residues. J gave up 3 bases and V 7 bases, and 11 bases lay outside the gene matches.

V gene TRBV4-2 combines with J gene TRBJ1-2; D unresolved. Trimming took off 0 bases at V and 0 bases at J, with 5 bases between the two ends. There are 14 residues in the CDR3. Germline V gene lookup returns CDR1 LGHNA and CDR2 YNFKEQ. CDR3 in DNA: TGTGCCAGCAGCCAAGAAAAAGCTAACTATGGCTACACCTTC. Its protein product is CASSQEKANYGYTF.

For this clone: Relative to the germline gene, one junction end is altered; a read error may explain this. This chain joins TRBV2 and TRBJ2-7; 8 nucleotides match TRBD2. Per the germline V gene, CDR1 is SNHLY and CDR2 is FYNNEI. This CDR3 contains 15 residues. The CDR3 loop is CASSEQAGESEEQYF. The DNA for the CDR3 is TGTGCCAGCAGTGAACAAGCGGGAGAGTCGGAAGAGCAATACTTC.

This clone showed up just a few times. Its ends do not fully match the called genes, so a read error is possible. V gene TRBV6-1 combines with J gene TRBJ1-1, with TRBD1 identical over 7 bases. Germline V gene lookup returns CDR1 MNHNS and CDR2 SASEGT. This CDR3 has 16 residues. CDR3 region: CTSSERQGVYLTEAFF. The CDR3 DNA is TGTACCAGCAGTGAACGGCAGGGGGTTTATCTGACTGAAGCTTTCTTT.

There are many counts of this clone. CDR3 nucleotides: TGTGCCAGCAGCTTAGAAGGGTTGAGTTATGGCTACACCTTC. Amino acids: CASSLEGLSYGYTF. V and J are TRBV7-9 and TRBJ1-2; D is unclear. V lost 1 base, J lost 5 bases, and 11 bases lay in between. The CDR3 has 14 amino acids. The germline V gene encodes CDR1 SEHNR and CDR2 FQNEAQ (reference sequence).

The chain employs TRBV6-5 and TRBJ2-1; 7 bases line up with TRBD2. CDR1 and CDR2 (germline): MNHEY, SVGAGI. This CDR3 comprises 15 residues. V lost 2 bases to trimming and J lost 7 bases; unmatched junction nucleotides: 8. The chain's CDR3 is CASSYGAGVSNEQFF. CDR3 DNA sequence: TGTGCCAGCAGTTACGGGGCGGGAGTATCAAATGAGCAGTTCTTC.

This clone was counted at least ten times. V is TRBV5-4 and J is TRBJ1-2; D gene unclear. CDR1 SGHNT and CDR2 YYREEE come from the germline V gene (reference sequence). Trimming took off 5 bases at V and 1 base at J, with 12 bases between the two ends. The CDR3 contains 14 residues. The CDR3 region has the DNA TGTGCCAGCAGGCGGGCCGACGGTAACTATGGCTACACCTTC. This gives the protein CASRRADGNYGYTF. Full variable domain (missing parts from reference TRBV5-4 and TRBJ1-2): ETGVTQSPTHLIKTRGQQVTLRCSSQSGHNTVSWYQQALGQGPQFIFQYYREEENGRGNFPPRFSGLQFPNYSSELNVNALELDDSALYLCASRRADGNYGYTFGSGTRLTVV.

V and J are TRBV5-1 and TRBJ1-1; no reliable D call. The V end was cut by 4 bases, the J end by 3 bases, with 22 bases between. CDR3 length: 17 amino acids. The germline CDR1 and CDR2 sequences are SGHRS and YFSETQ. The CDR3 loop is CASSPTPGGPSDTEAFF. In nucleotides, the CDR3 is TGCGCCAGCAGCCCTACTCCGGGAGGCCCTTCGGACACTGAAGCTTTCTTT.

This clone has a single count. The CDR3 DNA reads as TGTGCCAGCAGTTCAGCAAGGGGCGAATCACCCCTCCACTTT. This sequence encodes CASSSARGESPLHF. J is TRBJ1-6 and V is TRBV3-1; D might be TRBD1 (5 bases). This CDR3 is 14 amino acids long. Germline assignment: CDR1 LGHDT and CDR2 YNNKEL (reference sequence). The V end was cut by 6 bases, the J end by 10 bases, with 16 bases between.

This chain links TRBV18 with TRBJ1-2; 7 positions agree with TRBD1. After removal of 2 bases from V and 3 bases from J, the junction contained 9 bases not matched to a gene. The CDR3 consists of 16 residues. Germline lookup yields CDR1 KGHSH and CDR2 LQKENI. Here the CDR3 reads CASSPSQTGLDYGYTF. In DNA form, the CDR3 reads TGTGCCAGCTCACCAAGTCAGACAGGGTTGGACTATGGCTACACCTTC.

This clone turned up a few times. The rearrangement joins TRBV6-2 or TRBV6-3 to TRBJ1-1; D gene unclear. From germline, CDR1 is MNHEY and CDR2 SVGEGT. Trimming pared 2 bases from V and 2 bases from J, leaving 9 bases between. The CDR3 is 14 residues long. CDR3 residues: CASSYRELNTEAFF. For the CDR3, the DNA is TGTGCCAGCAGTTACCGAGAGCTCAACACTGAAGCTTTCTTT.